A single sample gave rise to the 12 T cell receptor beta chains below, sequenced in a study of cytomegalovirus exposure and HLA in healthy donors. This PCR relied on a set of 60 Vbeta primers and 13 Jbeta primers. The repertoire was sequenced with immunoSEQ multiplex PCR; TCRdb's copy has only in-frame clones and lacks some. Among fewer than 200,000 clones listed, 79% were seen once. The sample taken for sequencing was PBMCs. These receptors came from a woman aged 40 to 49 in good health and CMV-seronegative.

The rearrangement uses TRBV6-1 and TRBJ2-5; 11 bases are a match to TRBD1. TRBJ2-7 matches the DNA end more closely, so the J call is doubtful. The CDR3 is made up of 14 amino acids. Germline lookup yields CDR1 MNHNS and CDR2 SASEGT. CDR3 region: CASRPGQGVYEQYF. CDR3 DNA sequence: TGTGCCAGCAGACCGGGACAGGGGGTCTACGAGCAGTACTTC.

The V and J genes are TRBV4-2 and TRBJ2-3; D is ambiguous. CDR1 and CDR2 from the germline V gene are LGHNA and YNFKEQ. The CDR3 loop spans 14 amino acids. The V end was cut by 2 bases, the J end by 2 bases, with 8 bases between. CDR3 loop: CASSQSRVTDTQYF. Here the CDR3 DNA reads TGTGCCAGCAGCCAATCCCGCGTCACAGATACGCAGTATTTT.

The chain uses TRBV18 and TRBJ1-5, with D perhaps TRBD1 (6 bases). Per germline, CDR1 KGHSH and CDR2 LQKENI. V shed 5 bases and J shed 3 bases, with 11 bases lying between them. This CDR3 is 14 amino acids long. CDR3 amino acids: CASSKDSNNQPQHF. DNA of the CDR3: TGTGCCAGCTCAAAGGACAGTAACAATCAGCCCCAGCATTTT.

The CDR3 DNA reads TGTGCCAGCAGCTTAGCGGGGGCGGGAGCAGATACGCAGTATTTT. As protein: CASSLAGAGADTQYF. The chain employs TRBV5-4 and TRBJ2-3, with 8 bases identical to TRBD2. Trimming cost V 2 bases and J 4 bases; bases outside gene matches: 6. The CDR3 is 15 amino acids. The germline CDR1 and CDR2 sequences are SGHNT and YYREEE (reference sequence).

CDR3 in DNA: TGTGCCAGCAGCGATTCCGGGACTTTAAACATTCAGTACTTC. Protein: CASSDSGTLNIQYF. The chain is built from TRBV16 and TRBJ2-4; tentatively, D is TRBD2 (6 bases). CDR3 length equals 14 residues. The V gene lost 5 bases and the J gene lost 6 bases, with 14 bases spanning the gap. Germline CDR1 reads KGHSY; CDR2 reads FQNENV.

This rearrangement joins TRBV19 to TRBJ2-2; 8 bases map to TRBD1. Per germline, CDR1 LNHDA and CDR2 SQIVND (reference sequence). The CDR3 loop spans 16 amino acids. V trimming: 5 bases; J trimming: 2 bases; junction bases outside the gene matches: 7. In nucleotides, the CDR3 is TGTGCCAGTAGTCCAGGGCAGGGGGCCAACACCGGGGAGCTGTTTTTT. It translates to CASSPGQGANTGELFF. Combining the CDR3 with reference TRBV19 and TRBJ2-2 gives the whole variable domain DGGITQSPKYLFRKEGQNVTLSCEQNLNHDAMYWYRQDPGQGLRLIYYSQIVNDFQKGDIAEGYSVSREKKESFPLTVTSAQKNPTAFYLCASSPGQGANTGELFFGEGSRLTVL.

The chain combines TRBV11-3 with TRBJ2-7, with 8 nucleotides matching TRBD1. Germline V gene data show CDR1 as SGHNT and CDR2 as YENEEA. The CDR3 spans 14 residues. Unmatched junction bases numbered 5, after V lost 5 bases and J lost 2 bases. The CDR3 region is CASSILQGAYEQYF. The CDR3 nucleotides are TGTGCCAGCAGCATCCTACAGGGGGCCTACGAGCAGTACTTC.

V and J are TRBV7-8 and TRBJ1-2, with 10 positions matching TRBD1. The junction had 6 bases not matched to a gene; V was cut back by 3 bases and J by 8 bases. The CDR3 length is 14 residues. The germline V gene encodes CDR1 SGHVS and CDR2 FQNEAQ. The CDR3 nucleotides are TGTGCCAGCAGCTTGGACAGGGGGGGTAACGGCTACACCTTC. Protein sequence: CASSLDRGGNGYTF. The full variable domain, in which reference TRBV7-8 and TRBJ1-2 provide the parts outside the CDR3, is GAGVSQSPRYKVAKRGQDVALRCDPISGHVSLFWYQQALGQGPEFLTYFQNEAQLDKSGLPSDRFFAERPEGSVSTLKIQRTQQEDSAVYLCASSLDRGGNGYTFGSGTRLTVV.

V usage is TRBV28 and J usage is TRBJ2-7; 8 bases fit TRBD1. With V trimmed by 5 bases and J by 1 base, 4 bases remained unmatched. Germline-derived CDR1 and CDR2 are MDHEN and SYDVKM. This CDR3 has 14 amino acids. CDR3 protein: CASSGTGVSYEQYF. The CDR3 DNA follows: TGTGCCAGCAGTGGGACAGGCGTTTCCTACGAGCAGTACTTC.

This clone has only one observation. The chain combines TRBV7-8 with TRBJ2-3, with 8 bases fitting TRBD1. The CDR3 is 16 residues long. Looked up from germline, CDR1 is SGHVS and CDR2 is FQNEAQ. Unmatched junction bases numbered 13, after V lost 5 bases and J lost 6 bases. CDR3 amino acids: CASSATRTGLRDTQYF. The CDR3 coding sequence is TGTGCCAGCAGCGCTACCCGGACAGGGCTTCGGGATACGCAGTATTTT.

The genes are TRBV21-1 and TRBJ1-1. TRBV21-1 has pseudogene status. The CDR3 is 16 residues long. In nucleotides, the CDR3 is TGTGCCAGCAGCAAAGAGAGAGGAGTGAGGAACACTGAAGCTTTCTTT. This encodes CASSKERGVRNTEAFF.

This clone has just one count. V usage is TRBV4-1 and J usage is TRBJ2-1; perhaps TRBD2 as D (6 bases). The length of the CDR3 is 16 residues. Trimming stripped 0 bases from V and 7 bases from J, with 16 bases between. Germline V gives CDR1 MGHRA, CDR2 YSYEKL. The CDR3 sequence is CASSQDPSRDWNEQFF. The CDR3 coding sequence is TGCGCCAGCAGCCAAGACCCATCGAGGGACTGGAATGAGCAGTTCTTC.